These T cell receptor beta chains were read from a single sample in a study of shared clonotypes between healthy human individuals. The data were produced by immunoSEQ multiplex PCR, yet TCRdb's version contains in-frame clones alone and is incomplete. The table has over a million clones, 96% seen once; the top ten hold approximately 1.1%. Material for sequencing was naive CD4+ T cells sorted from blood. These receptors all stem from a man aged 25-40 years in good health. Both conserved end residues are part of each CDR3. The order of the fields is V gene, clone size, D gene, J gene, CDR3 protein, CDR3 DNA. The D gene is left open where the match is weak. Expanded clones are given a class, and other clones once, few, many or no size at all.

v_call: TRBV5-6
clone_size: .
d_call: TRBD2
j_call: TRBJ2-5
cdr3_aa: CASSPPAGEATRETQYF
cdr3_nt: TGTGCCAGCAGCCCCCCAGCGGGGGAGGCAACAAGGGAGACCCAGTACTTC

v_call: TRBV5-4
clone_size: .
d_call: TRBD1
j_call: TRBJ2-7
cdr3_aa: CASSLKAGGDEQYF
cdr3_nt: TGTGCCAGCAGCTTGAAGGCAGGGGGCGACGAGCAGTACTTC

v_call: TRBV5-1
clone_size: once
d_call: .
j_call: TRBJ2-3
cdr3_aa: CASSPTPAVRGTDTQYF
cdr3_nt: TGCGCCAGCAGCCCAACCCCAGCGGTGCGGGGCACAGATACGCAGTATTTT

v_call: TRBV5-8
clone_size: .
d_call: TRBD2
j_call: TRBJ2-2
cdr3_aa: CASSSGLDHTGELFF
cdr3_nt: TGTGCCAGCAGCTCCGGACTAGACCACACCGGGGAGCTGTTTTTT

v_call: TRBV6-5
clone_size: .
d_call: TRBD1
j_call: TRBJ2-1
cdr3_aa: CASSSILQGVEQFF
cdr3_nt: TGTGCCAGCAGCTCAATACTACAGGGGGTTGAGCAGTTCTTC

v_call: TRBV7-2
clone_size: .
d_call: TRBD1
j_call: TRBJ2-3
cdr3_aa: CASSYDRATQYF
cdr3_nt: TGTGCCAGCAGCTACGACAGGGCTACGCAGTATTTT

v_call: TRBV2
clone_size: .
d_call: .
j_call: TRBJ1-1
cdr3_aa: CASSYSTQLNTEAFF
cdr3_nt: TGTGCCAGCAGTTACAGCACTCAACTTAACACTGAAGCTTTCTTT

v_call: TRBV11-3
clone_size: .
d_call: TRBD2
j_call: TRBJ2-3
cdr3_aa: CASSLGAGGGGTDTQYF
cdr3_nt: TGTGCCAGCAGCTTAGGAGCGGGAGGGGGCGGCACAGATACGCAGTATTTT

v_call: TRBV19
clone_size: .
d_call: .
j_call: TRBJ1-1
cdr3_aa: CASKRGAAGNTEAFF
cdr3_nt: TGTGCCAGTAAGAGGGGCGCCGCCGGGAACACTGAAGCTTTCTTT

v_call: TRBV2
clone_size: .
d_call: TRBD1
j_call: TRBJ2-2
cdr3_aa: CASRGQDVVRELFF
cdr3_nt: TGTGCCAGCAGGGGACAGGACGTGGTTCGGGAGCTGTTTTTT

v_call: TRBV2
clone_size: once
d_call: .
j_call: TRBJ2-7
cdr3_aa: CASDRTAGSEQYF
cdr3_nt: TGTGCCAGCGACCGGACAGCCGGGAGTGAGCAGTACTTC

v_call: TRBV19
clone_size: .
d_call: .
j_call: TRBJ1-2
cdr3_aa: CASSATANYGYTF
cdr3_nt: TGTGCCAGTAGCGCTACGGCTAACTATGGCTACACCTTC

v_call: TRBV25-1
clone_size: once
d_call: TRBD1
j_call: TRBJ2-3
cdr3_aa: CASSGTGGQGMVTDTQYF
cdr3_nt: TGTGCCAGCAGCGGGACAGGGGGCCAAGGGATGGTCACAGATACGCAGTATTTT

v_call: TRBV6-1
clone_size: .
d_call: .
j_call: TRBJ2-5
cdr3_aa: CASSLNPGHPGTQYF
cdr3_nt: TGTGCCAGCAGTCTAAACCCGGGACACCCAGGGACCCAGTACTTC

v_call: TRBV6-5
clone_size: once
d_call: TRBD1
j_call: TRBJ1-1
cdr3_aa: CASSSQPGTGVKAFF
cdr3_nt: TGTGCCAGCAGTTCTCAGCCCGGGACAGGGGTTAAAGCTTTCTTT

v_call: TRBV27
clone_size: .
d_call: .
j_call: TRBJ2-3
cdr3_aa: CASSLSLTDTQYF
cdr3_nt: TGTGCCAGCAGTTTATCACTCACAGATACGCAGTATTTT

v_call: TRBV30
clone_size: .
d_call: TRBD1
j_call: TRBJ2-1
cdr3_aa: CASLKSGTGSYNEQFF
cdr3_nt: TGTGCCTCTCTCAAGTCCGGGACAGGCTCATACAATGAGCAGTTCTTC

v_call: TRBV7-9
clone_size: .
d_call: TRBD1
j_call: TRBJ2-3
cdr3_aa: CASSPDRGRRDTQYF
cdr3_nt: TGTGCCAGCAGCCCCGACAGGGGGCGTAGAGATACGCAGTATTTT

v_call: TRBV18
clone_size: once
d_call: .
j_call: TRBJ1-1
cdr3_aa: CASSPGPEAFF
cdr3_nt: TGTGCCAGCTCACCAGGTCCAGAAGCTTTCTTT

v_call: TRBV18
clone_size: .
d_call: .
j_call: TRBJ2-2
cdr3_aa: CASSNREIGIGELFF
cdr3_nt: TGTGCCAGCTCAAACCGGGAGATCGGGATCGGGGAGCTGTTTTTT

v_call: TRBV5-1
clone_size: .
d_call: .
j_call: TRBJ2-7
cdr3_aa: CASRQGLRDEQYF
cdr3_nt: TGCGCCAGCCGGCAGGGGTTAAGGGACGAGCAGTACTTC

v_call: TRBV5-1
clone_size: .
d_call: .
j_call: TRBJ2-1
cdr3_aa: CASSPQGNEQFF
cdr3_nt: TGCGCCAGCAGCCCACAGGGAAATGAGCAGTTCTTC

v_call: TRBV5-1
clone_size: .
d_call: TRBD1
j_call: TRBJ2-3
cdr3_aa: CASTTGTALTDTQYF
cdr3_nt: TGCGCCAGCACTACTGGGACAGCCCTCACAGATACGCAGTATTTT

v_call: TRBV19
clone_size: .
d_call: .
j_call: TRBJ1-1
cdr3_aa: CASSSPRAANTEAFF
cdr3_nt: TGTGCCAGTAGTAGCCCTAGGGCGGCGAACACTGAAGCTTTCTTT